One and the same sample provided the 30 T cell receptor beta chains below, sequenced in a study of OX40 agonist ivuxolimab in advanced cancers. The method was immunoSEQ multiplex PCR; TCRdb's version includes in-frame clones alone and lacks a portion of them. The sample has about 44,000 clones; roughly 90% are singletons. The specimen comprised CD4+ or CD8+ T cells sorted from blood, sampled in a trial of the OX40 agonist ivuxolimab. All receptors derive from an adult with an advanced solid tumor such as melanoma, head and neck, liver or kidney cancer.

In nucleotides, the CDR3 is TGTGCCAGCAGCTTGGTCGCTCAAGAGACCCAGTACTTC. Translating it yields CASSLVAQETQYF. The chain couples TRBV5-6 to TRBJ2-5; D gene uncertain. CDR3 length: 13 residues. V lost 0 bases to trimming and J lost 2 bases, with 5 bases between them. The germline V gene has CDR1 SGHDT and CDR2 YYEEEE. Supplemented by reference TRBV5-6 and TRBJ2-5, the full variable domain reads DAGVTQSPTHLIKTRGQQVTLRCSPKSGHDTVSWYQQALGQGPQFIFQYYEEEERQRGNFPDRFSGHQFPNYSSELNVNALLLGDSALYLCASSLVAQETQYFGPGTRLLVL.

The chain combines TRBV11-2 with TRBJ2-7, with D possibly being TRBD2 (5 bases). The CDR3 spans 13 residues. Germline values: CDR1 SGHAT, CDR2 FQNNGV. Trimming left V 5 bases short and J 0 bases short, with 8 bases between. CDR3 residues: CASSLRDSYEQYF. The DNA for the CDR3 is TGTGCCAGCAGCCTACGGGACTCCTACGAGCAGTACTTC.

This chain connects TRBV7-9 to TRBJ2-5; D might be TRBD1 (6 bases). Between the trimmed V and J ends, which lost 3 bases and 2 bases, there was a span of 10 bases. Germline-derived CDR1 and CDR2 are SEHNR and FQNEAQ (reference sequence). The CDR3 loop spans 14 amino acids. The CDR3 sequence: CASSFLDRQETQYF. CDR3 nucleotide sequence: TGTGCCAGCAGCTTTCTTGACAGGCAAGAGACCCAGTACTTC.

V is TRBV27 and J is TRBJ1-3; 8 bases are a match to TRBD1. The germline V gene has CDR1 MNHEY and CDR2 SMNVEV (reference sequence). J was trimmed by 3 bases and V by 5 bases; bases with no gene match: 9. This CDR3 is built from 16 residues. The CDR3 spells CASSPYLTGDGNTIYF. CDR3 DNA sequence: TGTGCCAGCAGTCCGTACTTGACAGGGGATGGAAACACCATATATTTT.

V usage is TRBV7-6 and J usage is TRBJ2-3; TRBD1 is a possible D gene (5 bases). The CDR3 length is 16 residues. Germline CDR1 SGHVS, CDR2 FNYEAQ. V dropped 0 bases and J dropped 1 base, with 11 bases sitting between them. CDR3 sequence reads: CASSLAFRGGTDTQYF. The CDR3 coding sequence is TGTGCCAGCAGCTTAGCCTTTAGGGGTGGCACAGATACGCAGTATTTT.

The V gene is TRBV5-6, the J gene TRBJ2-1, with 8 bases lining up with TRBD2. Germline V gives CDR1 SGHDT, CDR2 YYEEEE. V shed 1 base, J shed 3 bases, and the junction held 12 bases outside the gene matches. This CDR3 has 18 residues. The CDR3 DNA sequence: TGTGCCAGCAGCTTGTTAGCGGGAATAGGTACGATCTACAATGAGCAGTTCTTC. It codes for CASSLLAGIGTIYNEQFF.

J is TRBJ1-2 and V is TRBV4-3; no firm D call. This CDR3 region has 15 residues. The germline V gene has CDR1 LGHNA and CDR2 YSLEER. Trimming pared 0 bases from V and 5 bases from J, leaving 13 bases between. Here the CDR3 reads CASSQDRTPRYGYTF. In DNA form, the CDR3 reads TGCGCCAGCAGCCAAGATCGAACGCCTCGATATGGCTACACCTTC.

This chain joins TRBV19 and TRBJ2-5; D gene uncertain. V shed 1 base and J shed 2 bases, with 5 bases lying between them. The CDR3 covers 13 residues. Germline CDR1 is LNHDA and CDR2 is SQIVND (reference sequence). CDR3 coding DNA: TGTGCCAGTAGTATAGTGAAGCAAGAGACCCAGTACTTC. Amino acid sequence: CASSIVKQETQYF. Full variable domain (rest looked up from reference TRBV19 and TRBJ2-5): DGGITQSPKYLFRKEGQNVTLSCEQNLNHDAMYWYRQDPGQGLRLIYYSQIVNDFQKGDIAEGYSVSREKKESFPLTVTSAQKNPTAFYLCASSIVKQETQYFGPGTRLLVL.

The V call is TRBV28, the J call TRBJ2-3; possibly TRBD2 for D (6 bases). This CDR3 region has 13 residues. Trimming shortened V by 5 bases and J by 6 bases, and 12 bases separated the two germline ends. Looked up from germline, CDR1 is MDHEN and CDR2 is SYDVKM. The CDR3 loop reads CASSTHRGDTQYF. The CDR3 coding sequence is TGTGCCAGCAGTACTCACCGGGGGGATACGCAGTATTTT.

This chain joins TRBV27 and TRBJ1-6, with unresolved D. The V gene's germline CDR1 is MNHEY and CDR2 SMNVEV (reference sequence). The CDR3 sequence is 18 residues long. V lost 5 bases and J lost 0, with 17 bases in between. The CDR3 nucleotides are TGTGCCAGCAGTCCCGACTTGGACGCGAGCTCCTATAATTCACCCCTCCACTTT. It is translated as CASSPDLDASSYNSPLHF.

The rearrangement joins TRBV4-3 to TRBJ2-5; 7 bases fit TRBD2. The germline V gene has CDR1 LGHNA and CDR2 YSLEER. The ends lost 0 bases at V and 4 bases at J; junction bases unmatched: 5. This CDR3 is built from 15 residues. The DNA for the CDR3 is TGCGCCAGCAGCCAAGACTCGGGGGAGGGAGAGACCCAGTACTTC. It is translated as CASSQDSGEGETQYF.

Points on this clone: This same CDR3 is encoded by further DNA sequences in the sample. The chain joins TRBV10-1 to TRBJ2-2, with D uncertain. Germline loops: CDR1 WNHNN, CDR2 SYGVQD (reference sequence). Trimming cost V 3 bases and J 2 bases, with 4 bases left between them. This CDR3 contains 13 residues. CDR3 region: CASSEINTGELFF. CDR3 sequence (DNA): TGCGCCAGCAGTGAAATAAACACCGGGGAGCTGTTTTTT.

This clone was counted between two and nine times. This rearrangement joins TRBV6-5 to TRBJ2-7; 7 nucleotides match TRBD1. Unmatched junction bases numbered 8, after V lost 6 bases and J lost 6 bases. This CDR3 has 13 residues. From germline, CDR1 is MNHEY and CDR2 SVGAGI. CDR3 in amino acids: CASRPDREPEQYF. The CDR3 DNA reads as TGTGCCAGCAGACCCGACAGGGAACCCGAGCAGTACTTC.

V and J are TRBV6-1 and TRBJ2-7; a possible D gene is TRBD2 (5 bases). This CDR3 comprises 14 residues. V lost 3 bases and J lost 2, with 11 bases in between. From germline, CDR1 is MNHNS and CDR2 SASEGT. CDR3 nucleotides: TGTGCCAGCAGTGAGAGGGCCGCCACCTACGAGCAGTACTTC. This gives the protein CASSERAATYEQYF.

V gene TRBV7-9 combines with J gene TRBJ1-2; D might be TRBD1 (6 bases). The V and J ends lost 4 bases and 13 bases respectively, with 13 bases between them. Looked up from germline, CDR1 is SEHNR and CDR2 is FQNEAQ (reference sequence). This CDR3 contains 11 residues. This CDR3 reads CASSSHRDRTF. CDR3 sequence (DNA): TGTGCCAGCAGCTCCCACAGGGACCGCACCTTC.

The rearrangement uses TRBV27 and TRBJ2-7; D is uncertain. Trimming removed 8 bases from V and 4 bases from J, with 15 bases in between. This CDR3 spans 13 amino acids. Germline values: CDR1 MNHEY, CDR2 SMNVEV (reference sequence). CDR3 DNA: TGTGCCAGCGCCCCCTTCGTAGGTTACGAGCAGTACTTC. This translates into CASAPFVGYEQYF.

CDR3: CASSYRGAETEAFF. The DNA for the CDR3 is TGTGCCAGCAGTTACCGTGGTGCAGAGACTGAAGCTTTCTTT. The V and J genes are TRBV6-5 and TRBJ1-1; D is uncertain. This CDR3 is built from 14 residues. Trimming took 2 bases from V and 5 from J, leaving 12 bases between them. CDR1 and CDR2 from the germline V gene are MNHEY and SVGAGI.

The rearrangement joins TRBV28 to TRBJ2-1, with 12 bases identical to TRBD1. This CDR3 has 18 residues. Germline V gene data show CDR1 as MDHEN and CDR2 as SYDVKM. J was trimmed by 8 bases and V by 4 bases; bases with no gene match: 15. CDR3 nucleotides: TGTGCCAGCAGTTCGGAAATTTCGGGGACAGGGGGCTGGGATGAGCAGTTCTTC. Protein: CASSSEISGTGGWDEQFF. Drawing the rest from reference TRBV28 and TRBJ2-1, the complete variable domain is DVKVTQSSRYLVKRTGEKVFLECVQDMDHENMFWYRQDPGLGLRLIYFSYDVKMKEKGDIPEGYSVSREKKERFSLILESASTNQTSMYLCASSSEISGTGGWDEQFFGPGTRLTVL.

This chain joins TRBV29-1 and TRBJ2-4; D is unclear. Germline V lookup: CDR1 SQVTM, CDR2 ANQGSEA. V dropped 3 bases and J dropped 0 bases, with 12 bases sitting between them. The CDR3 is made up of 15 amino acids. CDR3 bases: TGCAGCGTTGAGGACGGCAGGCTAGCCAAAAACATTCAGTACTTC. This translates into CSVEDGRLAKNIQYF.

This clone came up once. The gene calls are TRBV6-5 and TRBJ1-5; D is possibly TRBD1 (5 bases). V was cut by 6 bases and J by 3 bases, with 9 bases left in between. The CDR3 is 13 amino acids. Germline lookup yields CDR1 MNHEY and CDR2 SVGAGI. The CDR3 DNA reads TGTGCCAGCAGGGCAGGGAACAATCAGCCCCAGCATTTT. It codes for CASRAGNNQPQHF.

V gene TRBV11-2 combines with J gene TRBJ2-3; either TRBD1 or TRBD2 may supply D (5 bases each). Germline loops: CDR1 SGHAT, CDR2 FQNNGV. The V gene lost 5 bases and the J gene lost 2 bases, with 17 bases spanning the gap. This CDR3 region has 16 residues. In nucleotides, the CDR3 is TGTGCCAGCAGCGATCCCGGGACGTACTACACAGATACGCAGTATTTT. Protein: CASSDPGTYYTDTQYF.

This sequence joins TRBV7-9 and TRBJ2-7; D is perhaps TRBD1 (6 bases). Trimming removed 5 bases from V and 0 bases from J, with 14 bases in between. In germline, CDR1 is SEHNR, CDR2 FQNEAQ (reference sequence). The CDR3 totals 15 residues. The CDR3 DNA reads TGTGCCAGCAGCCCCCCCTTGGGACACTCCTACGAGCAGTACTTC. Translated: CASSPPLGHSYEQYF.

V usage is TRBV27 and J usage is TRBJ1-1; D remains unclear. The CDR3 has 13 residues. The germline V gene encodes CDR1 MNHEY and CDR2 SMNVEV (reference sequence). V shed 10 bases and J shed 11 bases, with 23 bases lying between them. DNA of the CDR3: TGTGCCACCTCTATTACCCCAGGCGGGCTCGCTTTCTTT. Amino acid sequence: CATSITPGGLAFF.

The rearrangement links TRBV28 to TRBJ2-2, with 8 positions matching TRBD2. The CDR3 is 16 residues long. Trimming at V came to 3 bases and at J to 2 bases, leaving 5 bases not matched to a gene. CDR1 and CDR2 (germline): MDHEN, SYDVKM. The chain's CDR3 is CASSFSGGRNTGELFF. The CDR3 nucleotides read TGTGCCAGCAGTTTTTCGGGGGGGCGAAACACCGGGGAGCTGTTTTTT.

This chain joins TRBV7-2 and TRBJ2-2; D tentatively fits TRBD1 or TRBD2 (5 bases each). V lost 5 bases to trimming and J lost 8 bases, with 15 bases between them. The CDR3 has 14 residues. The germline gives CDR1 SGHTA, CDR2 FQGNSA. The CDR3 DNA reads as TGTGCCAGCAGCCCATGGGACGAGGGAGGGGAGCTGTTTTTT. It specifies CASSPWDEGGELFF.

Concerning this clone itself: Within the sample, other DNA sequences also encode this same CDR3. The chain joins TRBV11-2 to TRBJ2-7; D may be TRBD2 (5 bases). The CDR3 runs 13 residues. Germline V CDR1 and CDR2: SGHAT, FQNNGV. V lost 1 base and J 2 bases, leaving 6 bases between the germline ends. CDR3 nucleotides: TGTGCCAGCAGCTTAGCCGGGGCCTACGAGCAGTACTTC. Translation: CASSLAGAYEQYF.

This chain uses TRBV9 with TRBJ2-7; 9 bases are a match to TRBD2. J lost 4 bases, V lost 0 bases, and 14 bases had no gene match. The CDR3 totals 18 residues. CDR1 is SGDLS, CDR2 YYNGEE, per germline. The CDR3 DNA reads TGTGCCAGCAGCGTAGGAGGAAGCGGGGGGCTGAAGGGATACGAGCAGTACTTC. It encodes CASSVGGSGGLKGYEQYF.

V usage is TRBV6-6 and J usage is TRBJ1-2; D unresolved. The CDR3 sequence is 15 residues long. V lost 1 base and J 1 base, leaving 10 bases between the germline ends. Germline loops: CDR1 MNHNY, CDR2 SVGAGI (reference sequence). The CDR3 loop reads CASSYWSGDNYGYTF. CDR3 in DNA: TGTGCCAGCAGTTACTGGTCCGGGGATAACTATGGCTACACCTTC.

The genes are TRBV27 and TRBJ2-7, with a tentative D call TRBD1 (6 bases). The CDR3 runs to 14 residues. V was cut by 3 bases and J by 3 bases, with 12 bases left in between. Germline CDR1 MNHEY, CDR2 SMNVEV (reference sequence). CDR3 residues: CASSLSGQNYEQYF. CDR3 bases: TGTGCCAGCAGTTTGTCGGGACAAAACTACGAGCAGTACTTC.

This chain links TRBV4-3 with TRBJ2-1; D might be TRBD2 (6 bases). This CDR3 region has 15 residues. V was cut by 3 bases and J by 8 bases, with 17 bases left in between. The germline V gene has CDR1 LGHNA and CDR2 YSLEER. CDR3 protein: CASSHLGAGRYEQFF. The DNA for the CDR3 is TGCGCCAGCAGCCACCTAGGAGCGGGTCGGTATGAGCAGTTCTTC.